What follows are 22 T cell receptor beta chains derived from one specimen sequenced in a study of T cell changes during pregnancy in multiple sclerosis. Some clones are missing from TCRdb's copy, which holds only in-frame ones; the method was immunoSEQ multiplex PCR. The sample records fewer than 50,000 clones, 92% being singletons. The material sequenced was CD4+ T cells from peripheral blood mononuclear cells, taken in the third trimester of pregnancy. The source of these receptors is a female donor with multiple sclerosis, enrolled in a pregnancy study.

This rearrangement joins TRBV11-1 to TRBJ2-1; 10 bases map to TRBD2. After removal of 2 bases from V and 0 bases from J, the junction contained 10 bases not matched to a gene. In germline, CDR1 is SGHAT, CDR2 FQDESV (reference sequence). This CDR3 is built from 19 residues. CDR3 bases: TGTGCCAGCAGCTTACCAACAACTAGCGGGGCCAGCTCCTACAATGAGCAGTTCTTC. Protein product: CASSLPTTSGASSYNEQFF.

This chain uses TRBV5-1 with TRBJ2-1, with TRBD2 matching over 7 bases. The CDR3 is 15 residues long. Looked up from germline, CDR1 is SGHRS and CDR2 is YFSETQ. V was pared by 1 base and J by 4 bases, with 5 bases of the junction left unmatched. The CDR3 protein is CASSLTSVPYNEQFF. The CDR3 nucleotides are TGCGCCAGCAGCTTGACTAGCGTTCCTTACAATGAGCAGTTCTTC.

The chain joins TRBV10-1 to TRBJ2-6; D is perhaps TRBD1 (6 bases). Trimming pared 5 bases from V and 3 bases from J, leaving 14 bases between. Germline values: CDR1 WNHNN, CDR2 SYGVQD (reference sequence). CDR3 length: 16 residues. The CDR3 nucleotides read TGCGCCAGCAGTTTCGACAGGAGCGGTGGGGCCAACGTCCTGACTTTC. Protein product: CASSFDRSGGANVLTF.

This clone was seen only a few times. V usage is TRBV6-4 and J usage is TRBJ2-7; TRBD2 might be the D (6 bases). The CDR3 loop spans 13 amino acids. Germline V gene data show CDR1 as MRHNA and CDR2 as SNTAGT. V was shortened by 4 bases and J by 9 bases, with 16 bases between the two germline ends. The CDR3: CASSVSSESTQYF. The CDR3, as DNA: TGTGCCAGCAGTGTCTCTAGCGAGTCGACGCAGTACTTC.

The chain is built from TRBV9 and TRBJ2-5, with TRBD2 matching over 10 bases. The DNA matches TRBJ2-7 better at its end, which makes the J call doubtful. The CDR3 totals 15 residues. Per the germline V gene, CDR1 is SGDLS and CDR2 is YYNGEE. CDR3 sequence (DNA): TGTGCCAGCAGCGGCCTCGGGACTAGCGAATACGAGCAGTACTTC. This gives the protein CASSGLGTSEYEQYF.

The CDR3 DNA follows: TGCGCCAGCAGGCGGGAGGGCCGTACCGGGGAGCTGTTTTTT. Translating it yields CASRREGRTGELFF. This rearrangement joins TRBV5-1 to TRBJ2-2, with 9 bases aligning to TRBD2. With V trimmed by 5 bases and J by 5 bases, 4 bases remained unmatched. The CDR3 is made up of 14 amino acids. Germline V lookup: CDR1 SGHRS, CDR2 YFSETQ.

The chain joins TRBV7-2 to TRBJ2-1, with D tentatively TRBD2 (5 bases). The V end lost 1 base, the J end lost 0 bases, and 7 bases lay between the germline ends. Germline loops: CDR1 SGHTA, CDR2 FQGNSA. The CDR3 totals 15 residues. DNA of the CDR3: TGTGCCAGCAGCTTAGAGCGGAGCTCCTACAATGAGCAGTTCTTC. As protein: CASSLERSSYNEQFF. Full variable domain (missing parts from reference TRBV7-2 and TRBJ2-1): GAGVSQSPSNKVTEKGKDVELRCDPISGHTALYWYRQSLGQGLEFLIYFQGNSAPDKSGLPSDRFSAERTGGSVSTLTIQRTQQEDSAVYLCASSLERSSYNEQFFGPGTRLTVL.

The chain carries TRBV5-1 and TRBJ2-5; possible D gene TRBD2, 7 bases. The CDR3 length is 13 residues. The germline CDR1 and CDR2 sequences are SGHRS and YFSETQ. Trimming stripped 4 bases from V and 4 bases from J, with 11 bases between. This chain's CDR3 is CASSGGGGETQYF. In nucleotides, the CDR3 is TGCGCCAGCAGCGGAGGGGGGGGAGAGACCCAGTACTTC.

This clone was seen just once. The J gene is TRBJ2-7, the V gene TRBV5-1; perhaps TRBD1 as D (5 bases). With 0 bases removed from V and 0 bases from J, the gap between germline ends came to 13 bases. Per the germline V gene, CDR1 is SGHRS and CDR2 is YFSETQ. The CDR3 sequence is 16 residues long. In DNA form, the CDR3 reads TGCGCCAGCAGCTTGGGTCAGGGCTCTAGCTCCTACGAGCAGTACTTC. Protein product: CASSLGQGSSSYEQYF.

The chain carries TRBV6-1 and TRBJ2-1, with D maybe TRBD2 (5 bases). Germline CDR1 reads MNHNS; CDR2 reads SASEGT. Trimming left V 6 bases short and J 6 bases short, with 18 bases between. The CDR3 runs 15 residues. DNA of the CDR3: TGTGCCAGCAGAACCGGGGATCGTGTGGGCAATGAGCAGTTCTTC. This translates into CASRTGDRVGNEQFF.

The gene calls are TRBV5-4 and TRBJ1-2, with unresolved D. Trimming cost V 5 bases and J 7 bases, with 15 bases left between them. Looked up from germline, CDR1 is SGHNT and CDR2 is YYREEE (reference sequence). CDR3 length: 13 amino acids. CDR3 protein: CASRYSLSAGYTF. The DNA of the CDR3 is TGTGCCAGCAGGTACAGTCTCTCGGCTGGCTACACCTTC.

CDR3 coding DNA: TGTGCCAGCAGCAACCTAAAGAGTCAGGGTTCTGGGGCCAACGTCCTGACTTTC. It specifies CASSNLKSQGSGANVLTF. The chain employs TRBV5-5 and TRBJ2-6, with D possibly matching TRBD1 (5 bases). The CDR3 loop spans 18 amino acids. Trimming cost V 4 bases and J 1 base, with 18 bases left between them. Germline loops: CDR1 SGHKS, CDR2 YYEKEE (reference sequence).

In this sample, this clone turned up once. V usage is TRBV27 and J usage is TRBJ1-1; no reliable D call. V was cut by 1 base and J by 0 bases, with 12 bases left in between. The length of the CDR3 is 16 residues. CDR1 is MNHEY and CDR2 is SMNVEV in the germline V gene (reference sequence). The CDR3 DNA reads TGTGCCAGCAGTTTATTCCCCACCAGGCTGAACACTGAAGCTTTCTTT. Its protein product is CASSLFPTRLNTEAFF.

This chain uses TRBV2 with TRBJ1-1; D is undetermined. Deletions cut 4 bases from V and 1 base from J, with 7 bases between. The CDR3 spans 13 residues. CDR1 is SNHLY, CDR2 FYNNEI, per germline. The CDR3 here is CASSGARNTEAFF. The CDR3 DNA follows: TGTGCCAGCAGTGGGGCGCGGAACACTGAAGCTTTCTTT. Full variable domain (rest looked up from reference TRBV2 and TRBJ1-1): EPEVTQTPSHQVTQMGQEVILRCVPISNHLYFYWYRQILGQKVEFLVSFYNNEISEKSEIFDDQFSVERPDGSNFTLKIRSTKLEDSAMYFCASSGARNTEAFFGQGTRLTVV.

The CDR3 sequence: CASSREGLYNEQFF. CDR3 sequence (DNA): TGTGCCAGCAGCCGGGAGGGTCTCTACAATGAGCAGTTCTTC. The J gene is TRBJ2-1, the V gene TRBV6-1; TRBD2 matches at 8 bases. Germline lookup yields CDR1 MNHNS and CDR2 SASEGT. After removal of 6 bases from V and 3 bases from J, the junction contained 4 bases not matched to a gene. This CDR3 spans 14 amino acids.

The chain employs TRBV5-1 and TRBJ1-2, with 12 bases matching TRBD1. Germline CDR1 and CDR2: SGHRS and YFSETQ. The CDR3 covers 16 residues. Trimming took 3 bases from V and 8 from J; bases not matched to a gene: 11. This CDR3 is CASSSSGTGGSGGYTF. In nucleotides, the CDR3 is TGCGCCAGCAGCTCGTCCGGGACAGGGGGCAGCGGCGGCTACACCTTC.

This chain links TRBV7-2 with TRBJ1-3; 7 bases map to TRBD1. Germline lookup yields CDR1 SGHTA and CDR2 FQGNSA. The V and J ends lost 0 bases and 2 bases, in that order; junction bases with no gene match: 4. The CDR3 length is 16 residues. The CDR3: CASSLAPDRAGNTIYF. For the CDR3, the DNA is TGTGCCAGCAGCTTAGCCCCCGACAGGGCTGGAAACACCATATATTTT.

The rearrangement joins TRBV5-1 to TRBJ1-1; 9 bases map to TRBD1. The J segment lost 5 bases and the V segment lost 4 bases, leaving 6 bases of the junction unmatched. Germline V gene data show CDR1 as SGHRS and CDR2 as YFSETQ. The CDR3 totals 14 residues. CDR3 region: CASSATGGTTEAFF. The CDR3 DNA is TGCGCCAGCAGCGCGACAGGGGGGACGACTGAAGCTTTCTTT. The entire variable domain, with the rest obtained from reference TRBV5-1 and TRBJ1-1, is as follows: KAGVTQTPRYLIKTRGQQVTLSCSPISGHRSVSWYQQTPGQGLQFLFEYFSETQRNKGNFPGRFSGRQFSNSRSEMNVSTLELGDSALYLCASSATGGTTEAFFGQGTRLTVV.

This chain uses TRBV7-3 with TRBJ2-5, with TRBD2 as a possible D gene (6 bases). The germline V and J ends were trimmed by 3 bases and 3 bases, with 17 bases remaining between them. The CDR3 is 16 amino acids. CDR1 and CDR2 (germline): SGHTA, FQGTGA. This CDR3 reads CASSFAGTRREETQYF. DNA of the CDR3: TGTGCCAGCAGCTTTGCGGGAACCCGGCGGGAAGAGACCCAGTACTTC.

The V and J genes are TRBV29-1 and TRBJ1-2, with D maybe TRBD1 (5 bases). The CDR3 is 11 amino acids. V dropped 7 bases and J dropped 5 bases, with 11 bases sitting between them. Per germline, CDR1 SQVTM and CDR2 ANQGSEA. The CDR3 region has the DNA TGCAGCGGGCGGGACGGATATGGCTACACCTTC. It is translated as CSGRDGYGYTF.

CDR3 nucleotides: TGTGCCAGCAGCTCCGGACTAGCGGACATATACAATGAGCAGTTCTTC. Protein product: CASSSGLADIYNEQFF. This chain joins TRBV5-8 and TRBJ2-1, with 10 bases identical to TRBD2. V lost 3 bases to trimming and J lost 4 bases; unmatched junction nucleotides: 7. Per the germline V gene, CDR1 is SGHTS and CDR2 is YDEGEE. This CDR3 region has 16 residues.

The rearrangement links TRBV5-1 to TRBJ2-7; 7 nucleotides match TRBD1. The CDR3 is 18 residues long. Trimming removed 2 bases from V and 2 bases from J; junction bases left unmatched: 16. Germline CDR1 and CDR2: SGHRS and YFSETQ. The CDR3 nucleotides read TGCGCCAGCAGCTTCCCGGAGGCCGCCGGGACAGTCCCCTACGAGCAGTACTTC. The encoded protein is CASSFPEAAGTVPYEQYF.